The present TCR beta chain was sequenced within a study of T cells in Graves' hyperthyroidism and ophthalmopathy. In the study overall: The blood sample was taken at first diagnosis, before treatment began.

The CDR3 totals 15 residues. CDR1 is SGHVS and CDR2 is FQNEAQ in the germline V gene. V trimming: 5 bases; J trimming: 6 bases; junction bases outside the gene matches: 10. RNA transcripts yielded amplified TCR beta CDR3 regions. Carried out on the TCR CDR3, a first-round RT-PCR used the HTBI primer set. TCRdb reanalysed the multiplex PCR reads using MiXCR and keeps one entry per CDR3 protein. The table has nearly 600,000 distinct CDR3 sequences, 12% to 15% seen once. With regard to this clonotype: A much larger clonotype is one base distant, so this may be a read error.

V usage is TRBV7-8 and J usage is TRBJ1-5; 7 nucleotides agree with TRBD1. Sequenced: blood. The source is a woman aged 18-29 years with Graves' ophthalmopathy. The CDR3 is CASSREQGIGQPQHF. In DNA, the CDR3 is TGTGCCAGCAGCAGAGAACAGGGGATAGGTCAGCCCCAGCATTTT.